Shown below are 25 T cell receptor beta chains from a single sample sequenced in a study of regulatory T cells in long-lasting Graves disease. Described time point: newly diagnosed GD, antithyroid drugs for less than 3 months. From RNA extracted from PBMCs, the TCR library was made. Arm-PCR of CDR3 regions and iRepertoire HTBI primers were the basis on which TCR beta libraries were built. Each CDR3 protein gets one entry after TCRdb re-called the multiplex PCR reads with MiXCR. Here the sample spans around 450,000 distinct CDR3 sequences, more than 13% being singletons. Another study also made use of these data, one on T cells in Graves' hyperthyroidism and ophthalmopathy.

This material consisted of peripheral blood mononuclear cells (PBMCs), taken at new diagnosis, from a patient treated with antithyroid drugs. The origin of the receptors is a woman between 25 and 40 years old with Graves disease.

This clonotype was recorded a few times. The chain has TRBV5-4 and TRBJ2-2; possibly TRBD1 or TRBD2 for D (5 bases each). The germline CDR1 and CDR2 sequences are SGHNT and YYREEE (reference sequence). With 1 base removed from V and 6 bases from J, the gap between germline ends came to 10 bases. The CDR3 runs to 14 residues. The CDR3 loop is CASSLPGTPGELFF. CDR3 DNA sequence: TGTGCCAGCAGCTTGCCCGGGACCCCCGGGGAGCTGTTTTTT.

This clonotype was observed many times. The chain is built from TRBV5-1 and TRBJ2-7; 8 nucleotides line up with TRBD1. V trimming: 2 bases; J trimming: 3 bases; junction bases outside the gene matches: 7. The CDR3 is 15 amino acids. CDR1 is SGHRS, CDR2 YFSETQ, per germline. This CDR3 reads CASSFGQGGYYEQYF. CDR3 bases: TGCGCCAGCAGCTTCGGACAGGGCGGTTACTACGAGCAGTACTTC. Based on the CDR3 plus reference TRBV5-1 and TRBJ2-7, the full variable domain is KAGVTQTPRYLIKTRGQQVTLSCSPISGHRSVSWYQQTPGQGLQFLFEYFSETQRNKGNFPGRFSGRQFSNSRSEMNVSTLELGDSALYLCASSFGQGGYYEQYFGPGTRLTVT.

The V and J genes are TRBV5-6 and TRBJ2-7; D possibly uses TRBD1 or TRBD2 (5 bases each). CDR3 size: 16 residues. Germline V CDR1 and CDR2: SGHDT, YYEEEE. The germline V and J ends were trimmed by 6 bases and 3 bases, with 22 bases remaining between them. As DNA, the CDR3 is TGTGCCAGCAACCCTTCCCCCGGGACCGGCATCTACGAGCAGTACTTC. It codes for CASNPSPGTGIYEQYF.

This clonotype has at least ten counts. The chain couples TRBV12-3 or TRBV12-4 to TRBJ2-5; TRBD2 aligns across 10 bases. Trimming at V came to 2 bases and at J to 4 bases, leaving 7 bases not matched to a gene. This CDR3 is built from 16 residues. CDR3: CASSLRTSGGGETQYF. In DNA form, the CDR3 reads TGTGCCAGCAGTTTAAGGACTAGCGGAGGAGGAGAGACCCAGTACTTC.

This clonotype was picked up many times. V is TRBV6-1 and J is TRBJ2-7; no clear D gene. Germline assignment: CDR1 MNHNS and CDR2 SASEGT. V dropped 7 bases and J dropped 6 bases, with 10 bases sitting between them. The CDR3 has 11 amino acids. The CDR3 protein is CASTRVGEQYF. In nucleotides, the CDR3 is TGTGCCAGCACCCGCGTGGGCGAGCAGTACTTC.

This clonotype was recorded many times. The J gene is TRBJ2-1, the V gene TRBV13; D perhaps matches TRBD1 (5 bases). The CDR3 is 16 amino acids. V was shortened by 4 bases and J by 1 base, with 14 bases between the two germline ends. Germline CDR1 reads PRHDT; CDR2 reads FYEKMQ (reference sequence). Written as DNA, the CDR3 is TGTGCCAGCAGCTCCCCAGGGAAGGAATCCTACAATGAGCAGTTCTTC. This gives the protein CASSSPGKESYNEQFF. The full variable domain, with the rest looked up from reference TRBV13 and TRBJ2-1, is AAGVIQSPRHLIKEKRETATLKCYPIPRHDTVYWYQQGPGQDPQFLISFYEKMQSDKGSIPDRFSAQQFSDYHSELNMSSLELGDSALYFCASSSPGKESYNEQFFGPGTRLTVL.

Of note for this clonotype: As the CDR3 is not closed by the conserved phenylalanine or tryptophan, this likely results from a read error. The genes are TRBV5-1 and TRBJ2-1; the match to TRBD2 covers 11 bases. In germline, CDR1 is SGHRS, CDR2 YFSETQ. V lost 5 bases to trimming and J lost 7 bases; unmatched junction nucleotides: 8. The length of the CDR3 is 15 residues. CDR3 amino acids: CASSPGLAEGNEQFL. In DNA, the CDR3 is TGCGCCAGCAGTCCGGGACTAGCGGAGGGGAATGAGCAGTTCCTC.

This clonotype has only a few counts. This chain uses TRBV7-9 with TRBJ2-5; the match to TRBD1 covers 12 bases. Germline CDR1 is SEHNR and CDR2 is FQNEAQ (reference sequence). After removal of 5 bases from V and 9 bases from J, the junction contained 13 bases not matched to a gene. This CDR3 is 16 amino acids long. The CDR3 protein is CASSPYSGQGAKAQYF. CDR3 bases: TGTGCCAGCAGCCCGTACTCGGGACAGGGGGCGAAGGCCCAGTACTTC. Full variable domain (outside the CDR3, taken from reference TRBV7-9 and TRBJ2-5): DTGVSQNPRHKITKRGQNVTFRCDPISEHNRLYWYRQTLGQGPEFLTYFQNEAQLEKSRLLSDRFSAERPKGSFSTLEIQRTEQGDSAMYLCASSPYSGQGAKAQYFGPGTRLLVL.

This clonotype showed up many times. J is TRBJ2-7 and V is TRBV6-1; 9 nucleotides match TRBD1. J was trimmed by 0 bases and V by 5 bases; bases with no gene match: 5. Germline V gene data show CDR1 as MNHNS and CDR2 as SASEGT. CDR3 length: 15 amino acids. The CDR3 sequence is CASSQTGGDSYEQYF. DNA for the CDR3: TGTGCCAGCAGTCAGACAGGGGGTGACTCCTACGAGCAGTACTTC.

The rearrangement links TRBV18 to TRBJ2-5; TRBD2 agrees at 13 bases. Germline CDR1 reads KGHSH; CDR2 reads LQKENI. Unmatched junction bases numbered 7, after V lost 5 bases and J lost 4 bases. The CDR3 totals 16 residues. The DNA of the CDR3 is TGTGCCAGCTCAACCGGGACTAGCGGGAATCGAGAGACCCAGTACTTC. It yields the protein CASSTGTSGNRETQYF.

This clonotype was detected many times. The J gene is TRBJ2-3, the V gene TRBV12-3 or TRBV12-4; 12 bases map to TRBD2. The CDR3 length is 15 residues. The V and J ends lost 5 bases and 5 bases, in that order; junction bases with no gene match: 5. The CDR3 region has the DNA TGTGCCAGCAGTGAGACTAGCGGGAGCGTAGATACGCAGTATTTT. This gives the protein CASSETSGSVDTQYF.

This clonotype came up many times. The rearrangement joins TRBV24-1 to TRBJ1-2; tentative D call: TRBD1 (6 bases). V was shortened by 1 base and J by 3 bases, with 8 bases between the two germline ends. The CDR3 has 14 residues. Germline V lookup: CDR1 KGHDR, CDR2 SFDVKD. The CDR3 protein is CATSDFRTDYGYTF. In nucleotides, the CDR3 is TGTGCCACCAGTGATTTTAGGACAGACTATGGCTACACCTTC.

In this sample, this clonotype turned up many times. The chain uses TRBV7-6 and TRBJ1-4, with 8 nucleotides matching TRBD1. The V gene end was trimmed by 5 bases and the J gene end by 5 bases; junction bases not matched to a gene: 10. Germline V gene sequence: CDR1 SGHVS, CDR2 FNYEAQ. The CDR3 extends over 16 amino acids. CDR3 bases: TGTGCCAGCAGCCCTACGGGGGACAGGTGGAATGAAAAACTGTTTTTT. Protein product: CASSPTGDRWNEKLFF.

This clonotype was counted a few times. V is TRBV12-3 or TRBV12-4 and J is TRBJ1-5; maybe TRBD1 (5 bases). The CDR3 is 15 residues long. V lost 6 bases, J lost 1 base, and 13 bases lay in between. The CDR3 DNA follows: TGTGCCAGCAGCCCCGGACGGGGGAGCAATCAGCCCCAGCATTTT. Its protein product is CASSPGRGSNQPQHF.

In this sample, this clonotype turned up many times. The V call is TRBV20-1, the J call TRBJ2-7, with TRBD2 matching over 7 bases. This CDR3 spans 13 amino acids. From germline, CDR1 is DFQATT and CDR2 SNEGSKA (reference sequence). The V segment lost 3 bases and the J segment 5 bases; nucleotides outside the gene matches: 7. CDR3 sequence reads: CSARGGRWDEQYF. For the CDR3, the DNA is TGCAGTGCTAGGGGCGGGAGATGGGACGAGCAGTACTTC.

This clonotype was seen a handful of times. V and J are TRBV7-9 and TRBJ2-1; 10 nucleotides match TRBD2. The germline CDR1 and CDR2 sequences are SEHNR and FQNEAQ (reference sequence). V lost 8 bases to trimming and J lost 9 bases; unmatched junction nucleotides: 10. The CDR3 contains 14 residues. The CDR3 loop is CASPGLAGAGEQFF. The CDR3 nucleotides read TGTGCCAGCCCGGGGCTAGCGGGAGCGGGTGAGCAGTTCTTC.

This clonotype was counted only a few times. The chain combines TRBV24-1 with TRBJ2-6, with a possible D match to TRBD2 (5 bases). Germline V gives CDR1 KGHDR, CDR2 SFDVKD. The CDR3 is made up of 16 amino acids. V lost 2 bases and J lost 4, with 11 bases in between. The CDR3 coding sequence is TGTGCCACCAGTGATTCCGGGGTAATAGGGGCCAACGTCCTGACTTTC. Its translation is CATSDSGVIGANVLTF.

This clonotype was detected only a few times. The chain couples TRBV30 to TRBJ1-6; 11 bases align to TRBD1. The CDR3 length is 14 residues. The ends lost 3 bases at V and 6 bases at J; junction bases unmatched: 1. Germline V gene data show CDR1 as GTSNPN and CDR2 as SVGIG (reference sequence). In DNA, the CDR3 is TGTGCCTGGAGCGGGACAGGGGGTAATTCACCCCTCCACTTT. Translated, it gives CAWSGTGGNSPLHF.

The rearrangement uses TRBV19 and TRBJ2-5; perhaps TRBD1 as D (6 bases). Germline CDR1 LNHDA, CDR2 SQIVND (reference sequence). V was cut by 7 bases and J by 5 bases, with 17 bases left in between. The CDR3 is 14 residues long. In nucleotides, the CDR3 is TGTGCCAGTACCCCCTCCCCAGGGGTGGAGACCCAGTACTTC. Residues: CASTPSPGVETQYF.

This clonotype was detected ten times or more. The rearrangement uses TRBV2 and TRBJ1-2; tentatively, D is TRBD1 (5 bases). V lost 7 bases and J 2 bases, leaving 11 bases between the germline ends. The CDR3 loop spans 13 amino acids. Per germline, CDR1 SNHLY and CDR2 FYNNEI. CDR3 amino acids: CASMRGLNYGYTF. CDR3 DNA sequence: TGTGCCAGCATGCGGGGACTGAACTATGGCTACACCTTC.

This clonotype was seen only a few times. V is TRBV5-1 and J is TRBJ2-7; TRBD2 agrees at 7 bases. The CDR3 contains 13 residues. Germline V CDR1 and CDR2: SGHRS, YFSETQ. V dropped 7 bases and J dropped 4; count of bases not matched to a gene: 8. For the CDR3, the DNA is TGCGCCAGCCGAGAGCGGGATGGGTACGAGCAGTACTTC. Residues: CASRERDGYEQYF.

This rearrangement joins TRBV27 to TRBJ2-7; D gene ambiguous. This CDR3 has 13 residues. The germline gives CDR1 MNHEY, CDR2 SMNVEV (reference sequence). V shed 5 bases and J shed 4 bases, with 12 bases lying between them. CDR3 DNA sequence: TGTGCCAGCAGTCCCTTTTTGGAGTACGAGCAGTACTTC. It translates to CASSPFLEYEQYF.

The V and J genes are TRBV6-1 and TRBJ1-4; 11 bases are a match to TRBD1. V lost 10 bases to trimming and J lost 8 bases; unmatched junction nucleotides: 9. The CDR3 covers 14 residues. The germline V gene has CDR1 MNHNS and CDR2 SASEGT. The CDR3 sequence is CATQLGTGGEKLFF. The CDR3 bases are TGTGCCACCCAGCTTGGGACAGGGGGGGAAAAACTGTTTTTT.

V is TRBV20-1 and J is TRBJ1-1, with D unresolved. V was clipped by 6 bases and J by 0 bases, with 11 bases between them. The germline V gene has CDR1 DFQATT and CDR2 SNEGSKA (reference sequence). The CDR3 runs 13 residues. CDR3 region: CSAPTPVNTEAFF. The CDR3 DNA sequence: TGCAGTGCGCCAACACCCGTGAACACTGAAGCTTTCTTT.

V gene TRBV18 combines with J gene TRBJ1-4; 10 bases fit TRBD1. The length of the CDR3 is 18 residues. After removal of 5 bases from V and 3 bases from J, the junction contained 12 bases not matched to a gene. CDR1 is KGHSH, CDR2 LQKENI, per germline. The CDR3 here is CASSTSRQGALSNEKLFF. CDR3 bases: TGTGCCAGCTCAACGTCACGACAGGGGGCGCTTTCTAATGAAAAACTGTTTTTT.